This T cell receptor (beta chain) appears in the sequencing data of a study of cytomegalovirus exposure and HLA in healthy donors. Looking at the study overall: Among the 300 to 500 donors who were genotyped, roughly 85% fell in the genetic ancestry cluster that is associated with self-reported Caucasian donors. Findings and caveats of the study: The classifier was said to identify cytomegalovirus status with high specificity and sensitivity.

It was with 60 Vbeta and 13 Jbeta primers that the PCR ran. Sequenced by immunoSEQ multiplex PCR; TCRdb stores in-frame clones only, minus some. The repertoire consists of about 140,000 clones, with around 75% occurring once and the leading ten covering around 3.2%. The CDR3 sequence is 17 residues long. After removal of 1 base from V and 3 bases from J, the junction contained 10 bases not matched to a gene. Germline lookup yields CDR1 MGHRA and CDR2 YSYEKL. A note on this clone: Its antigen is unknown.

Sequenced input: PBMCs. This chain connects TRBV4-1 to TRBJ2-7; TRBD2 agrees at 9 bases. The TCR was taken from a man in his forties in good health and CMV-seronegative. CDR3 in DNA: TGCGCCAGCAGCCAAGCGGGGACTAGCAGGAGGAACTACGAGCAGTACTTC. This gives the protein CASSQAGTSRRNYEQYF.